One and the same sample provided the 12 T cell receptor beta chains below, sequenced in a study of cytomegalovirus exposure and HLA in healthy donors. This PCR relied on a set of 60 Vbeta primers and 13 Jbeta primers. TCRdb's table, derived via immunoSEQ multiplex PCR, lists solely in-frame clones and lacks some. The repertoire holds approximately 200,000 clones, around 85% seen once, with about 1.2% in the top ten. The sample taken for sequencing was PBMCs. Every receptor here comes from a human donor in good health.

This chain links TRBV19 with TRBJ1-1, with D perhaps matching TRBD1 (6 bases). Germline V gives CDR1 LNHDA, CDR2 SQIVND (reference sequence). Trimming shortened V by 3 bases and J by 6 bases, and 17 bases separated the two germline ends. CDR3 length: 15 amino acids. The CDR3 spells CASSIEPGARSEAFF. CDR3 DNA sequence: TGTGCCAGTAGTATCGAGCCAGGGGCAAGGTCTGAAGCTTTCTTT.

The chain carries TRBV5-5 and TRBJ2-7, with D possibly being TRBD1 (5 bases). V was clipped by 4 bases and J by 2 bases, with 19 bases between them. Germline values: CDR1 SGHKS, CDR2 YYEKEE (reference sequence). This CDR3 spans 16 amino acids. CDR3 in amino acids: CASSPGGWQGAYEQYF. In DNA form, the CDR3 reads TGTGCCAGCAGCCCGGGTGGGTGGCAGGGCGCCTACGAGCAGTACTTC.

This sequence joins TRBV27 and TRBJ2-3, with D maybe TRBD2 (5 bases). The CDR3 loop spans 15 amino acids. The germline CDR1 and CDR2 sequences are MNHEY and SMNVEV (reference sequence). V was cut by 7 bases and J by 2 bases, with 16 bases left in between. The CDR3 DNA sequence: TGTGCCAGCACGACTAACGCGGCCGACACAGATACGCAGTATTTT. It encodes CASTTNAADTDTQYF.

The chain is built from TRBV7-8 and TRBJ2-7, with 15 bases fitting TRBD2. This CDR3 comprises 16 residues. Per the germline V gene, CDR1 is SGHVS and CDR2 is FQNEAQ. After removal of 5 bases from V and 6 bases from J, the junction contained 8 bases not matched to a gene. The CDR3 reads CASSPGTSGRRAEQYF. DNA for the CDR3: TGTGCCAGCAGCCCTGGGACTAGCGGGAGGCGGGCCGAGCAGTACTTC.

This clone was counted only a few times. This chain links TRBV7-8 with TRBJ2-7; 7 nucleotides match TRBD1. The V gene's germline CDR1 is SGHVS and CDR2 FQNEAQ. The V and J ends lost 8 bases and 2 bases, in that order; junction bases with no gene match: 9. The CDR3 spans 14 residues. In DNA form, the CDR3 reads TGTGCCAGCCTCCCGGGACAGAGAACCTACGAGCAGTACTTC. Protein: CASLPGQRTYEQYF.

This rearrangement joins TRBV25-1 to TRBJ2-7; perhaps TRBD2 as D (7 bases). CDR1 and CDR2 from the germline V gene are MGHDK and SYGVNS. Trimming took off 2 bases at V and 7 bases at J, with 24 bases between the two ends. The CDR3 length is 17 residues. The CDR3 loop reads CASSEGGVGGLTGEQYF. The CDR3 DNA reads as TGTGCCAGCAGTGAAGGAGGCGTAGGGGGACTAACCGGGGAGCAGTACTTC.

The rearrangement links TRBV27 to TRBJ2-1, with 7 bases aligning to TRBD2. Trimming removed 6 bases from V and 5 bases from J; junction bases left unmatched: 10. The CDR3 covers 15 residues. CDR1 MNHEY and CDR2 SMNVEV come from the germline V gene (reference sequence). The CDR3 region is CASRVSGNGNNEQFF. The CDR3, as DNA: TGTGCCAGCAGGGTGAGCGGGAACGGGAACAATGAGCAGTTCTTC.

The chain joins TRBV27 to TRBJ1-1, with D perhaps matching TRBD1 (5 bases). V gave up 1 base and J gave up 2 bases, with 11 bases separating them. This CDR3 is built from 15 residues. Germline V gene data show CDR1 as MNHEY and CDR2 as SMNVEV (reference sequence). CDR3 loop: CASSLWGSYNTEAFF. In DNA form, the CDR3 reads TGTGCCAGCAGTTTATGGGGCAGCTACAACACTGAAGCTTTCTTT.

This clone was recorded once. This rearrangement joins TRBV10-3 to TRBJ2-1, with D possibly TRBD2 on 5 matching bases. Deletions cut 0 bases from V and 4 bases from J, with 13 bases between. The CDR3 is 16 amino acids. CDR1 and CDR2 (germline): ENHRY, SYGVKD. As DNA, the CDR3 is TGTGCCATCAGTGAGTCCCTAGCAGGAGAGTACAATGAGCAGTTCTTC. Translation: CAISESLAGEYNEQFF.

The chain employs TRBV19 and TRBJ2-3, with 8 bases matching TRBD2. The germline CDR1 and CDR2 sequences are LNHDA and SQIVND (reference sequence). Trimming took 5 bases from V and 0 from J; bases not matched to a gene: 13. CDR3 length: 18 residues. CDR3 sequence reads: CASSAPAHGLASTDTQYF. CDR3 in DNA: TGTGCCAGTAGTGCGCCAGCCCACGGACTAGCTAGCACAGATACGCAGTATTTT.

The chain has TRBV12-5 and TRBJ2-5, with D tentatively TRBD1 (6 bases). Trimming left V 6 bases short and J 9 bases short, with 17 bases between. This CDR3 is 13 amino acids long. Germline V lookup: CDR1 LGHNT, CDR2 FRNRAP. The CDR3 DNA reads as TGTGCTAGTGGCATGGGCCAGGGGACGGCCCAGTACTTC. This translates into CASGMGQGTAQYF.

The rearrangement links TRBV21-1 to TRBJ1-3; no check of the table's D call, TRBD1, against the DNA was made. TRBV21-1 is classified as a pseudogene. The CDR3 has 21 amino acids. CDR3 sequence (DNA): TGTGCCAGCAGCAAAGACCCCCTCTGCAGGGCCCCTACCCCCACTGGAAACACCATATATTTT. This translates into CASSKDPLCRAPTPTGNTIYF.